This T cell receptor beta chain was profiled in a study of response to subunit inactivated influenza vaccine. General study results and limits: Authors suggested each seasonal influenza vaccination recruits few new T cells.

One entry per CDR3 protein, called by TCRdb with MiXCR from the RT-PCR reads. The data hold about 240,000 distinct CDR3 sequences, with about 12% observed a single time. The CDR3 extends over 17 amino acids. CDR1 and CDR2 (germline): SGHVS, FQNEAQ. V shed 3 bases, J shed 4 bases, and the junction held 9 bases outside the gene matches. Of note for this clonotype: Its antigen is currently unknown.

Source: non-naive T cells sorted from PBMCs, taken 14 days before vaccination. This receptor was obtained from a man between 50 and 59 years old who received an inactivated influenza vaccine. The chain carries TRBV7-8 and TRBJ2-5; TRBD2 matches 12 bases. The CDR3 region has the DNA TGTGCCAGCAGCTTTCTAGCGGGGGGGCCGGGACGAGAGACCCAGTACTTC. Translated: CASSFLAGGPGRETQYF.